Detailed here is one TCR beta chain. This specimen belongs to a study of T cell changes during pregnancy in multiple sclerosis. V was pared by 5 bases and J by 7 bases, with 14 bases between. Germline CDR1 and CDR2: PRHDT and FYEKMQ (reference sequence). The CDR3 is 13 amino acids. Libraries were prepared by immunoSEQ multiplex PCR; TCRdb keeps only in-frame clonotypes and omits some of them. The data contain approximately 57,000 clones, approximately 90% of them singletons. This sample comprised peripheral blood, obtained after pregnancy. The source of this sequence is a female donor in good health, enrolled as a control in a pregnancy study. The V gene is TRBV13, the J gene TRBJ1-2; D uncertain. For the CDR3, the DNA is TGTGCCAGCAGCCACTCGGGAGCGCCTGGCTACACCTTC. Translating gives CASSHSGAPGYTF. Complete variable domain (other parts from reference TRBV13 and TRBJ1-2): AAGVIQSPRHLIKEKRETATLKCYPIPRHDTVYWYQQGPGQDPQFLISFYEKMQSDKGSIPDRFSAQQFSDYHSELNMSSLELGDSALYFCASSHSGAPGYTFGSGTRLTVV.